This section outlines one T cell receptor beta chain sequence together with its context. The antigen is not known. This entry is derived from a study of cytomegalovirus exposure and HLA in healthy donors. With 60 Vbeta and 13 Jbeta primers, the PCR was carried out. Data came from immunoSEQ multiplex PCR; TCRdb stores just in-frame clones and leaves some out. The repertoire includes 95,000 to 150,000 clones, 73% of them detected once, and less than 4.5% sits in the top ten. Study-wide points: Indistinguishable V segments, including TRBV6-2 and TRBV6-3, were excluded.

From germline, CDR1 is SNHLY and CDR2 FYNNEI. V was pared by 4 bases and J by 1 base, with 10 bases between. CDR3 size: 14 residues. The rearrangement uses TRBV2 and TRBJ1-2, with D unclear. Sequenced material: PBMCs. The source of this sequence is a woman aged 40 to 55 in good health and CMV-seronegative. DNA for the CDR3: TGTGCCAGCAGTGGACAAGTTCGTAACTATGGCTACACCTTC. The encoded protein is CASSGQVRNYGYTF.